The 2 T cell receptor beta chains below come from one sample, sequenced in a study of T cells in Graves' hyperthyroidism and ophthalmopathy. The investigators amplified TCR beta CDR3 regions from RNA transcripts. The primer set for the first-round RT-PCR of the TCR CDR3 was HTBI. TCRdb analysed the multiplex PCR reads with MiXCR anew, one entry per CDR3 protein. The sample includes about 360,000 distinct CDR3 sequences, around a sixth of them seen just once. The sample comprised blood. Source of these receptors: a woman between 18 and 29 years old with Graves' hyperthyroidism that later progressed to Graves' ophthalmopathy.

The gene calls are TRBV7-9 and TRBJ2-2, with TRBD1 matching 8 bases. The germline gives CDR1 SEHNR, CDR2 FQNEAQ (reference sequence). The V gene end was trimmed by 5 bases and the J gene end by 7 bases; junction bases not matched to a gene: 12. This CDR3 is built from 16 residues. CDR3 in amino acids: CASSPNTRGLGGELFF. The DNA of the CDR3 is TGTGCCAGCAGCCCTAATACCAGGGGGCTGGGCGGGGAGCTGTTTTTT.

This clonotype was seen at least ten times. This chain connects TRBV7-2 to TRBJ1-2, with D tentatively TRBD1 (6 bases). V lost 5 bases to trimming and J lost 4 bases, with 11 bases between them. Germline lookup yields CDR1 SGHTA and CDR2 FQGNSA. The CDR3 runs 13 residues. The chain's CDR3 is CASSTSGAYGYTF. Written as DNA, the CDR3 is TGTGCCAGCAGCACCTCGGGGGCCTATGGCTACACCTTC.